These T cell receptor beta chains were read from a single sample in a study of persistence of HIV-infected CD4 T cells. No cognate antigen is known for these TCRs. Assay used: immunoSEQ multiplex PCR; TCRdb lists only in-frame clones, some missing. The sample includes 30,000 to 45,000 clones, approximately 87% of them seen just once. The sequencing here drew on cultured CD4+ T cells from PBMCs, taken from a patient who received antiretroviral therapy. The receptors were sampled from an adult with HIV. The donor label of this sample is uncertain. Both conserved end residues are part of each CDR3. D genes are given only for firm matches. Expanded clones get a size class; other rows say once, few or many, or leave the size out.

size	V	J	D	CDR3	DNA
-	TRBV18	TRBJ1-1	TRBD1	CASSGQTNTEAFF	TGTGCCAGCTCGGGACAGACGAACACTGAAGCTTTCTTT
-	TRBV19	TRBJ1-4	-	CASSHRDINEKLFF	TGTGCCAGTAGCCACAGGGACATTAATGAAAAACTGTTTTTT
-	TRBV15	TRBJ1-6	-	CATSRGDGTSPLHF	TGTGCCACCAGCAGAGGAGATGGAACCTCACCCCTCCACTTT
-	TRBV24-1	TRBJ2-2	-	CATSDSYTNTGELFF	TGTGCCACCAGTGATTCATACACCAACACCGGGGAGCTGTTTTTT
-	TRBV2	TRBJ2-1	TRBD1	CASIEDRGIYNEQFF	TGTGCCAGCATAGAGGACAGGGGGATATACAATGAGCAGTTCTTC
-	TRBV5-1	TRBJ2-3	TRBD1	CASSLGQGRDTQYF	TGCGCCAGCAGCTTGGGACAGGGGAGGGATACGCAGTATTTT
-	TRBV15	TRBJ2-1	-	CATSRGMSRNENNEQFF	TGTGCCACCAGCAGAGGTATGTCGCGGAATGAAAACAATGAGCAGTTCTTC
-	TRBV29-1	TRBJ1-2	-	CSVVPGGNYGYTF	TGCAGCGTTGTCCCCGGGGGTAACTATGGCTACACCTTC
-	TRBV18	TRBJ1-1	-	CASSPRVLWTENTEAFF	TGTGCCAGCTCACCCCGGGTTCTCTGGACAGAGAACACTGAAGCTTTCTTT
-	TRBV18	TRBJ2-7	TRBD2	CASSPGGGGYYEQYF	TGTGCCAGCTCACCTGGCGGGGGGGGTTACTACGAGCAGTACTTC
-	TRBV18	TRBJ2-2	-	CASSGPSGELFF	TGTGCCAGCTCAGGGCCCTCCGGGGAGCTGTTTTTT
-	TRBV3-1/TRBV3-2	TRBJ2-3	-	CASSQGLDTQYF	TGTGCCAGCAGCCAGGGACTAGATACGCAGTATTTT
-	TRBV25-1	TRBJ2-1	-	CASSVSGDEQFF	TGTGCCAGCAGTGTGTCAGGGGATGAGCAGTTCTTC
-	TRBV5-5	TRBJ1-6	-	CASSLGGTGNSPLHF	TGTGCCAGCAGCTTGGGGGGTACAGGGAATTCACCCCTCCACTTT
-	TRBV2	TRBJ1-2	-	CASSVGGAEVLDTF	TGTGCCAGCAGTGTCGGGGGCGCAGAGGTTCTAGACACCTTC
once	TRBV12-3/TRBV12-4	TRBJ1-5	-	CASSRGQNQPQHF	TGTGCCAGCAGCCGCGGACAGAATCAGCCCCAGCATTTT